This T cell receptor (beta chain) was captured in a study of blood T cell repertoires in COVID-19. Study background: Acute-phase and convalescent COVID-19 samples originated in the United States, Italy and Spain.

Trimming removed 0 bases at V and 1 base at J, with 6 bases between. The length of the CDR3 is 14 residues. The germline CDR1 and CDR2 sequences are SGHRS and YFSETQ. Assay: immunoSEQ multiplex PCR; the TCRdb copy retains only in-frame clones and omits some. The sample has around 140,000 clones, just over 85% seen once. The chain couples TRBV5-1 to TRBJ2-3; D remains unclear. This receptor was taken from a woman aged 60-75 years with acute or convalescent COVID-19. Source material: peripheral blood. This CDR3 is CASSLALGTDTQYF. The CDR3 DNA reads TGCGCCAGCAGCTTGGCTCTAGGCACAGATACGCAGTATTTT.